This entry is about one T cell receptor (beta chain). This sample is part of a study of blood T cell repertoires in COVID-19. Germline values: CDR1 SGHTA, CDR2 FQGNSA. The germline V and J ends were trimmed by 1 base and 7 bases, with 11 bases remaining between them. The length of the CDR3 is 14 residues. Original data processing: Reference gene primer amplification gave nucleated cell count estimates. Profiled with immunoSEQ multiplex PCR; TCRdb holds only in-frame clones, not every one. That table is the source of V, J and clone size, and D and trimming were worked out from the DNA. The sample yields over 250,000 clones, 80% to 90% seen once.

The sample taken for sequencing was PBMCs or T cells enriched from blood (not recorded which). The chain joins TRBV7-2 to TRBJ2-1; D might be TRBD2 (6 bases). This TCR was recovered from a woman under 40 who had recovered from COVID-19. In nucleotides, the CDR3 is TGTGCCAGCAGCTTAGACTGGGGGACTAATGAGCAGTTCTTC. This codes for CASSLDWGTNEQFF.